This note documents a single T cell receptor beta chain sequence. No antigen is known for it. The data derive from a study of cytomegalovirus exposure and HLA in healthy donors. Broader study findings: CMV serostatus was the only immune exposure information that was available.

Vbeta (60) and Jbeta (13) primers were used in the PCR. Under the authors' procedure: Later, an analysis found 80 million or so unique TCR beta chains, and 8.5 million to 14 million of these were shared. TCRdb's copy holds only in-frame clones and misses some; the assay was immunoSEQ multiplex PCR. The V and J calls and clone size are taken from that table; D and trimming were inferred from the DNA. The sample consists of some 240,000 clones, 78% of them appearing once. Germline loops: CDR1 LNHDA, CDR2 SQIVND (reference sequence). The length of the CDR3 is 14 residues. V was clipped by 3 bases and J by 4 bases; unmatched bases: 2.

The V gene is TRBV19, the J gene TRBJ2-3; TRBD2 aligns across 9 bases. The sequenced sample was PBMCs. This receptor was identified in a male donor in good health and CMV-seronegative. The CDR3 sequence: CASSIAGGSDTQYF. CDR3 coding DNA: TGTGCCAGTAGTATTGCGGGAGGGTCAGATACGCAGTATTTT.